This is a list of T cell receptor beta chains from one sample in a study of blood T cell repertoires in COVID-19. TCRdb's copy holds only in-frame clones and misses some; the assay was immunoSEQ multiplex PCR. This sample has approximately 290,000 clones, with more than 65% found just once. What was sequenced was peripheral blood. All receptors come from a person between 65 and 80 years old with COVID-19, enrolled during active disease. Both conserved end residues are part of each CDR3. Fields, in order: V gene, J gene, D gene, clone size, CDR3 protein, CDR3 DNA. The D gene is left open where the match is weak. The size field is filled for only some rows; it gives once, few, many or a size class.

TRBV6-2/TRBV6-3	TRBJ2-4	TRBD2	NA	CASSYLGSGNNIQYF	TGTGCCAGCAGTTACCTCGGAAGCGGGAACAACATTCAGTACTTC
TRBV12-3/TRBV12-4	TRBJ1-3	NA	NA	CASSFGAHTIYF	TGTGCCAGCAGTTTTGGGGCCCACACCATATATTTT
TRBV6-5	TRBJ2-7	NA	NA	CASTTTGAYEQYF	TGTGCCAGCACTACGACAGGCGCCTACGAGCAGTACTTC
TRBV27	TRBJ1-2	NA	NA	CASSFSQGHKLDGYTF	TGTGCCAGCAGTTTCTCGCAGGGTCATAAGTTAGATGGCTACACCTTC
TRBV5-8	TRBJ2-7	TRBD1	NA	CASSFSPGQGISYEQYF	TGTGCCAGCAGCTTCTCGCCGGGACAGGGGATTTCCTACGAGCAGTACTTC
TRBV9	TRBJ1-5	NA	NA	CASSPSWQGYQPQHF	TGTGCCAGCAGCCCTTCCTGGCAGGGGTATCAGCCCCAGCATTTT
TRBV10-3	TRBJ1-1	TRBD1	few	CAIRKTGRNTEAFF	TGTGCCATCAGGAAGACAGGGAGGAACACTGAAGCTTTCTTT
TRBV4-3	TRBJ1-5	TRBD1	NA	CASSQVVGRGPGQPQHF	TGCGCCAGCAGCCAAGTGGTGGGAAGGGGGCCAGGTCAGCCCCAGCATTTT
TRBV6-4	TRBJ2-7	TRBD2	NA	CASSDGPAGGCEQYF	TGTGCCAGCAGTGACGGCCCAGCGGGAGGATGCGAGCAGTACTTC
TRBV18	TRBJ2-3	NA	NA	CASSRRASASTDTQYF	TGTGCCAGCTCCCGAAGGGCTAGCGCCAGCACAGATACGCAGTATTTT
TRBV11-3	TRBJ1-1	TRBD1	NA	CASSLAGGSTEAFF	TGTGCCAGCAGCTTAGCAGGGGGCAGTACTGAAGCTTTCTTT